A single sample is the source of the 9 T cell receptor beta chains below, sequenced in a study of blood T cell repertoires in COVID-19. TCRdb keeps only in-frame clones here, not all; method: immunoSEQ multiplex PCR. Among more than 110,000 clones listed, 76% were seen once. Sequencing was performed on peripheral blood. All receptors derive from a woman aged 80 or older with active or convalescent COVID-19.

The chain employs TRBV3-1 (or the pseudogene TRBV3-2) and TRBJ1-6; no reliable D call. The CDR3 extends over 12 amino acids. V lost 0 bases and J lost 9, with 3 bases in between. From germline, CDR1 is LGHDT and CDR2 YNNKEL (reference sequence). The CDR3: CASSQDRSPLHF. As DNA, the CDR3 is TGTGCCAGCAGCCAAGATCGTTCACCCCTCCACTTT.

CDR3 in DNA: TGTGCCAGCAGCCTAGGAAGACAGGCTCAGCAGCCCCAGCATTTT. Translating gives CASSLGRQAQQPQHF. V gene TRBV7-8 combines with J gene TRBJ1-5, with D maybe TRBD1 (6 bases). Trimming stripped 5 bases from V and 7 bases from J, with 18 bases between. The CDR3 sequence is 15 residues long. CDR1 is SGHVS and CDR2 is FQNEAQ in the germline V gene.

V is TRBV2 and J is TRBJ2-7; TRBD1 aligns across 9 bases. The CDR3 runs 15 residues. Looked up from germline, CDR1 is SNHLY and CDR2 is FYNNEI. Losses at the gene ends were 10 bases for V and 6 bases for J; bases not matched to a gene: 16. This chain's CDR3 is CATTLSGTGISEQYF. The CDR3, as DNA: TGTGCCACAACTCTATCCGGGACAGGGATTTCCGAGCAGTACTTC.

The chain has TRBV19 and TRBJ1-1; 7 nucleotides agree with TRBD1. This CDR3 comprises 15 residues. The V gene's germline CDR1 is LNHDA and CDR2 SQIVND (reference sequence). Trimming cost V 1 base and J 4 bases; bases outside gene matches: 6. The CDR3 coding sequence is TGTGCCAGTAGTATAGCTGGCAGGGGGGTCACTGAAGCTTTCTTT. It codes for CASSIAGRGVTEAFF.

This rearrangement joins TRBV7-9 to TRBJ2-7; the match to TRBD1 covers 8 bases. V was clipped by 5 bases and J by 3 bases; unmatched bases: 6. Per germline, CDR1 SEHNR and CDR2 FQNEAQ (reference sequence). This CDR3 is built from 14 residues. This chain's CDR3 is CASSHRDRSYEQYF. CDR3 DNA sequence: TGTGCCAGCAGCCACCGGGACAGGAGCTACGAGCAGTACTTC.

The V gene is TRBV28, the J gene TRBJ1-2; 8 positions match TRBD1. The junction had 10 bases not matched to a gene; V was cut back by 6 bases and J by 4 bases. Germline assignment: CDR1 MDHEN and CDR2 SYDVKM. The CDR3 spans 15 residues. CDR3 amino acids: CASRQTGEIVYGYTF. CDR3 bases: TGTGCCAGCAGACAGACAGGGGAAATAGTCTATGGCTACACCTTC.

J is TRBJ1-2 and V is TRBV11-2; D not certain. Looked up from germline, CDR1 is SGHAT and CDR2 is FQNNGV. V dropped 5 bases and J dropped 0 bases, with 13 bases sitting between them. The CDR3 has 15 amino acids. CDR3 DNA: TGTGCCAGCAGCCCCCACAGAACAGCTAACTATGGCTACACCTTC. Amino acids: CASSPHRTANYGYTF.

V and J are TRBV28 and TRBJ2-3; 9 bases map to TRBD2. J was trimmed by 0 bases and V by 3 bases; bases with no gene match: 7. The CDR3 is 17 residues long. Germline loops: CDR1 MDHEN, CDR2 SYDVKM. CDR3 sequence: CASSFSGSFLSTDTQYF. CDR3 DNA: TGTGCCAGCAGTTTTAGCGGGAGTTTTCTTAGCACAGATACGCAGTATTTT.

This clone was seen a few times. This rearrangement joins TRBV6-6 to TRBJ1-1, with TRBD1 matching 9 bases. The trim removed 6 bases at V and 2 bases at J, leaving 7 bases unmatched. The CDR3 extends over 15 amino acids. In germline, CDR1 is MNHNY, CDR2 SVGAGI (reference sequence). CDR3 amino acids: CASRDTGGANTEAFF. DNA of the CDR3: TGTGCCAGCAGGGACACAGGGGGCGCAAACACTGAAGCTTTCTTT.